These 4 T cell receptor beta chains originate from one sample sequenced in a study of blood T cell repertoires in COVID-19. Here immunoSEQ multiplex PCR was the method, and the copy in TCRdb shows in-frame clones only, minus some. Altogether fewer than 350,000 clones are present, 86% being singletons, with the ten largest covering about 12%. Sequences were obtained from peripheral blood. These receptors came from a woman in her seventies with COVID-19, enrolled during active disease.

This chain joins TRBV7-2 and TRBJ1-6; TRBD1 aligns across 7 bases. CDR1 and CDR2 from the germline V gene are SGHTA and FQGNSA. The CDR3 has 17 residues. The V gene end was trimmed by 5 bases and the J gene end by 9 bases; junction bases not matched to a gene: 16. CDR3 bases: TGTGCCAGCAGCGCCAGGGGGGAGGACGAGGCGGGTTCACCCCTCCACTTT. It codes for CASSARGEDEAGSPLHF.

The chain joins TRBV6-5 to TRBJ1-3; 9 positions agree with TRBD1. The CDR3 contains 15 residues. With V trimmed by 5 bases and J by 3 bases, 5 bases remained unmatched. Germline V lookup: CDR1 MNHEY, CDR2 SVGAGI. The CDR3 DNA reads as TGTGCCAGCAGTACCTGGACAGGGGTTGGAAACACCATATATTTT. This encodes CASSTWTGVGNTIYF.

The chain employs TRBV11-2 and TRBJ2-2, with D tentatively TRBD2 (5 bases). Between the trimmed V and J ends, which lost 6 bases and 6 bases, there was a span of 17 bases. Looked up from germline, CDR1 is SGHAT and CDR2 is FQNNGV. The CDR3 is 15 amino acids. The CDR3 coding sequence is TGTGCCAGCAGATCCGGACGGGGATGGGCCGGGGAGCTGTTTTTT. Residues: CASRSGRGWAGELFF.

On this clone: Within the sample, other DNA sequences also encode this same CDR3. This chain uses TRBV7-2 with TRBJ1-6; a possible D gene is TRBD1 (6 bases). Trimming cost V 4 bases and J 7 bases, with 14 bases left between them. This CDR3 comprises 15 residues. Germline CDR1 reads SGHTA; CDR2 reads FQGNSA. The CDR3 region is CASSSRQGQNSPLHF. CDR3 bases: TGTGCCAGCAGCTCAAGGCAGGGACAAAATTCACCCCTCCACTTT.